This T cell receptor (beta chain) was sequenced in a study of cytomegalovirus exposure and HLA in healthy donors. Study details: The same platform was used for the 120 or so validation repertoires as for the 650 to 700 first-cohort repertoires, as reported in a later analysis.

Libraries were prepared by immunoSEQ multiplex PCR; TCRdb keeps only in-frame clonotypes and omits some of them. This sample has 78,000 or so clones, with 90% to 97% found just once. CDR3 length: 13 amino acids. CDR1 and CDR2 from the germline V gene are SEHNR and FQNEAQ (reference sequence). The V gene lost 6 bases and the J gene lost 4 bases, with 11 bases spanning the gap. This chain uses TRBV7-9 with TRBJ2-3; a weak D match, TRBD2 (5 bases). This sequence was found in a man younger than 30 in good health and CMV-seropositive. The material sequenced was PBMCs. CDR3 residues: CASRDLSADTQYF. The CDR3 DNA follows: TGTGCCAGCAGGGACTTGAGCGCAGATACGCAGTATTTT.